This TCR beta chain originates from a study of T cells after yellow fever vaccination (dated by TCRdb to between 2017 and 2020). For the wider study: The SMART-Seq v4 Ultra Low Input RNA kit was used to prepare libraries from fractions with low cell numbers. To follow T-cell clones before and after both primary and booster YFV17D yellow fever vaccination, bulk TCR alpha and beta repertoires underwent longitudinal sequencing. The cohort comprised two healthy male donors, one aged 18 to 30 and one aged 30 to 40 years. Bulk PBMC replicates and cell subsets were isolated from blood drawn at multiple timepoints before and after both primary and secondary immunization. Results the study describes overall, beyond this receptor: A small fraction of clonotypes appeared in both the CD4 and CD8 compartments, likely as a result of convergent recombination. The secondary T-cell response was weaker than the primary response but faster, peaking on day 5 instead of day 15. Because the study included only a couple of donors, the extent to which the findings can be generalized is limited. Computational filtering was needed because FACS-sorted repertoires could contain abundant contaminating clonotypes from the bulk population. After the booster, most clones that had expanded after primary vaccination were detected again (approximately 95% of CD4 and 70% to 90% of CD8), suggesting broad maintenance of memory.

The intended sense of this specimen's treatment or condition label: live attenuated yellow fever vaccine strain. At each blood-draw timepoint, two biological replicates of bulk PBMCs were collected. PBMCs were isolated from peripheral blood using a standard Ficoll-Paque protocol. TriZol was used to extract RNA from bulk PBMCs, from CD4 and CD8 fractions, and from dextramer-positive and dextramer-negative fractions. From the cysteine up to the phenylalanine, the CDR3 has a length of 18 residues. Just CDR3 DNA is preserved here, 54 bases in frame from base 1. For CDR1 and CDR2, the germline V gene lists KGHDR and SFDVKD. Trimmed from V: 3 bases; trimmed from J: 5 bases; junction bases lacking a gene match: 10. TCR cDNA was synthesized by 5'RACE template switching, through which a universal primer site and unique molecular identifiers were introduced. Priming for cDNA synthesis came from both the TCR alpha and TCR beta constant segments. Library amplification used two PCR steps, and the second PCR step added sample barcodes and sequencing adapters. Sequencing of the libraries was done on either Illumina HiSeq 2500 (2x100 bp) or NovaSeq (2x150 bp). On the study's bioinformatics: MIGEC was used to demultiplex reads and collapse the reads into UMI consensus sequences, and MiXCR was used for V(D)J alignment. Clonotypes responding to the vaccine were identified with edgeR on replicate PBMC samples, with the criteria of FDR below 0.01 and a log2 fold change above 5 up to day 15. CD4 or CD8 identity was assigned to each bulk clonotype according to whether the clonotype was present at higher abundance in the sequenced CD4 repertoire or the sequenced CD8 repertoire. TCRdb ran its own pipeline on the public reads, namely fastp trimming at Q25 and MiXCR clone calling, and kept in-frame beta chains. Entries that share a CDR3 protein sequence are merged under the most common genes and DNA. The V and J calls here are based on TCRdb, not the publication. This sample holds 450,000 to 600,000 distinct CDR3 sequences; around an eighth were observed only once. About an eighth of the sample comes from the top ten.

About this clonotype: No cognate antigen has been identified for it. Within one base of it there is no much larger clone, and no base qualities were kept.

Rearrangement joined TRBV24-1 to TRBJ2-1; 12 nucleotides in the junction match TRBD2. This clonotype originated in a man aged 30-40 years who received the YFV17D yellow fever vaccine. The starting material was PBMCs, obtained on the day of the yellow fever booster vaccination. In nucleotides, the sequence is TGTGCCACCAGTGATCCCCTATCTCCTAGCGGGAGGGACAATGAGCAGTTCTTC. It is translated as CATSDPLSPSGRDNEQFF.